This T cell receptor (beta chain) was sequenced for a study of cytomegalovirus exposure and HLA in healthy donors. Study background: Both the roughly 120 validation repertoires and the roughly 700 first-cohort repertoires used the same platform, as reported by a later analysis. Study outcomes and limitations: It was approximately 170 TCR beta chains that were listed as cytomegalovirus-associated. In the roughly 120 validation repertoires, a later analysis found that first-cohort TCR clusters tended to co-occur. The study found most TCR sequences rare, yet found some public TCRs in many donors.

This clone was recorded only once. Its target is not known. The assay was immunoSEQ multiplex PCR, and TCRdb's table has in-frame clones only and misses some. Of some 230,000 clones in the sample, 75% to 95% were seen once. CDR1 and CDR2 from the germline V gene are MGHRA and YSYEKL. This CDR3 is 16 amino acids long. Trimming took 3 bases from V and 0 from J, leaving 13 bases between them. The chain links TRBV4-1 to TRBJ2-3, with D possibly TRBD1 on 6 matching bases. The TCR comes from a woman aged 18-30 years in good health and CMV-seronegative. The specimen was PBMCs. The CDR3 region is CASSHTPGQSTDTQYF. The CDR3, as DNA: TGCGCCAGCAGCCATACACCGGGACAAAGCACAGATACGCAGTATTTT.